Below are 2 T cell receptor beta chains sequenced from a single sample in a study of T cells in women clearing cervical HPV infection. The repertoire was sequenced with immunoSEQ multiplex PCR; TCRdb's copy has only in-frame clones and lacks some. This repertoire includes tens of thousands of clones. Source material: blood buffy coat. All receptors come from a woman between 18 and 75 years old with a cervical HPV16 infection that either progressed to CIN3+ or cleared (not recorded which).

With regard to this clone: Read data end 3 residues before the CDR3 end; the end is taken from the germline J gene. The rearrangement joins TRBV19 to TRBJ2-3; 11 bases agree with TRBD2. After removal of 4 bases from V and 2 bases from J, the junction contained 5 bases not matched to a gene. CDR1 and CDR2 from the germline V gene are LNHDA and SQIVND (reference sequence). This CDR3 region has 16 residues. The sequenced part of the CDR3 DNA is TGTGCCAGTAGTACGCTAGCGGGGGGTCACACAGATACG. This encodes CASSTLAGGHTDT. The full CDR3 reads CASSTLAGGHTDTQYF. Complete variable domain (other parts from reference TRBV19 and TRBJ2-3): DGGITQSPKYLFRKEGQNVTLSCEQNLNHDAMYWYRQDPGQGLRLIYYSQIVNDFQKGDIAEGYSVSREKKESFPLTVTSAQKNPTAFYLCASSTLAGGHTDTQYFGPGTRLTVL.

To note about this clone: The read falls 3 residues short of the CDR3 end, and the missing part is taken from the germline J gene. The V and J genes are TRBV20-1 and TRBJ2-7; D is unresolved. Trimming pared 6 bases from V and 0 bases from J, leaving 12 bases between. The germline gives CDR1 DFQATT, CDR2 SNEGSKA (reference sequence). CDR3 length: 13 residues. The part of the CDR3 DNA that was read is TGCAGTGCCACCCCCCTAAGCTCCTACGAG. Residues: CSATPLSSYE. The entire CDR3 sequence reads CSATPLSSYEQYF.